This is a list of T cell receptor beta chains from one sample in a study of blood T cell repertoires in COVID-19. Sequencing used immunoSEQ multiplex PCR; TCRdb keeps in-frame clones, though not all of them. The sample shows under 450,000 clones, about 90% of them seen only once. The sample comprised PBMCs or T cells enriched from blood (not recorded which). Receptor source: a woman in her 30s who had recovered from COVID-19. The CDR3 runs from the conserved cysteine through the conserved F or W. Each record gives: D gene, V gene, J gene, CDR3 protein. A D gene is named only where the DNA matches it firmly.

d_call: TRBD1; v_call: TRBV5-1; j_call: TRBJ1-1; cdr3_aa: CASSLSGQGSEAFF
d_call: NA; v_call: TRBV3-1/TRBV3-2; j_call: TRBJ1-4; cdr3_aa: CASSQQGRLNEKLFF
d_call: NA; v_call: TRBV7-9; j_call: TRBJ1-2; cdr3_aa: CASSLERQYGYTF
d_call: TRBD1; v_call: TRBV7-2; j_call: TRBJ2-7; cdr3_aa: CASSTPGTGIPYEQYF
d_call: TRBD1; v_call: TRBV19; j_call: TRBJ2-1; cdr3_aa: CASSAGQANEQFF
d_call: NA; v_call: TRBV11-2; j_call: TRBJ1-5; cdr3_aa: CASSLDLAGYQPQHF
d_call: NA; v_call: TRBV19; j_call: TRBJ1-6; cdr3_aa: CASTPDRNGSPLHF
d_call: NA; v_call: TRBV2; j_call: TRBJ2-7; cdr3_aa: CASLQDPGESSYEQYF
d_call: TRBD1; v_call: TRBV27; j_call: TRBJ1-5; cdr3_aa: CASTRQEDRGSQPQHF
d_call: NA; v_call: TRBV5-5; j_call: TRBJ2-7; cdr3_aa: CASSALWGGNYEQYF
d_call: NA; v_call: TRBV5-1; j_call: TRBJ1-1; cdr3_aa: CASSSDRLNTEAFF
d_call: TRBD1; v_call: TRBV19; j_call: TRBJ2-5; cdr3_aa: CASSIIPQGAETQYF
d_call: NA; v_call: TRBV28; j_call: TRBJ1-3; cdr3_aa: CASSLNSGNTIYF
d_call: TRBD2; v_call: TRBV10-3; j_call: TRBJ2-2; cdr3_aa: CATGLAGENTGELFF
d_call: TRBD1; v_call: TRBV19; j_call: TRBJ1-6; cdr3_aa: CASSLAKAGTGNSPLHF
d_call: TRBD1; v_call: TRBV11-3; j_call: TRBJ2-7; cdr3_aa: CASSPDRGSSYEQYF
d_call: TRBD1; v_call: TRBV2; j_call: TRBJ1-2; cdr3_aa: CASRETGGWGYGYTF
d_call: NA; v_call: TRBV19; j_call: TRBJ2-7; cdr3_aa: CASSPRLGINYEQYF
d_call: NA; v_call: TRBV3-1/TRBV3-2; j_call: TRBJ2-3; cdr3_aa: CASSQAGASTDTQYF
d_call: NA; v_call: TRBV19; j_call: TRBJ1-2; cdr3_aa: CASSISQGYGYTF
d_call: TRBD1; v_call: TRBV25-1; j_call: TRBJ2-7; cdr3_aa: CASSGRQGYEQYF
d_call: TRBD1; v_call: TRBV2; j_call: TRBJ2-2; cdr3_aa: CASTDRGRTGELFF
d_call: TRBD1; v_call: TRBV18; j_call: TRBJ1-5; cdr3_aa: CASSPRQGGQPQHF